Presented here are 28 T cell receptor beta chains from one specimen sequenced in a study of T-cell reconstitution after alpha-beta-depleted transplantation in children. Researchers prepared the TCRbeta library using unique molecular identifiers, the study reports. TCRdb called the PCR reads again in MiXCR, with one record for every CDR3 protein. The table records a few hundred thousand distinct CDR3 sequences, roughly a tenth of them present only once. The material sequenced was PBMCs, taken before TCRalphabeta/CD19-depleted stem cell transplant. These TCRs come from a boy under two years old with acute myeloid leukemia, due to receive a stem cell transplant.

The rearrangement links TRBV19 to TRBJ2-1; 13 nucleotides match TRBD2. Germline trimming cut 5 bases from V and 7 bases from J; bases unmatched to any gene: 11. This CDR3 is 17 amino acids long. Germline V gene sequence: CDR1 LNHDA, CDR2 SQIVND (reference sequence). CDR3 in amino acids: CASSVTRTSGRRNEQFF. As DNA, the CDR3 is TGTGCCAGTAGTGTTACCCGGACTAGCGGGAGAAGGAATGAGCAGTTCTTC. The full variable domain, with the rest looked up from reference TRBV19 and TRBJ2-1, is DGGITQSPKYLFRKEGQNVTLSCEQNLNHDAMYWYRQDPGQGLRLIYYSQIVNDFQKGDIAEGYSVSREKKESFPLTVTSAQKNPTAFYLCASSVTRTSGRRNEQFFGPGTRLTVL.

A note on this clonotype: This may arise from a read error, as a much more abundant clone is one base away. CDR3 DNA sequence: TGCAGCGTCGCCCGGGGCAGGGGGTACGAGCAGTACTTC. Protein: CSVARGRGYEQYF. The chain has TRBV29-1 and TRBJ2-7; 7 bases line up with TRBD1. Germline lookup yields CDR1 SQVTM and CDR2 ANQGSEA. This CDR3 spans 13 amino acids. Trimming took 6 bases from V and 4 from J; bases not matched to a gene: 9.

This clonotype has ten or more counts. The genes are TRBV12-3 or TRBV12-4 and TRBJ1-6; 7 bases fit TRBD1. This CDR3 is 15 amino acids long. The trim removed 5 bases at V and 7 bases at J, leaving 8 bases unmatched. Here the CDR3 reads CASSASAGGNSPLHF. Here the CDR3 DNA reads TGTGCCAGCAGTGCCTCAGCAGGGGGGAATTCACCCCTCCACTTT.

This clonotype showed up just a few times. CDR3 residues: CASSLVWGENQPQHF. CDR3 bases: TGTGCCAGCAGCTTAGTCTGGGGGGAGAATCAGCCCCAGCATTTT. The J gene is TRBJ1-5, the V gene TRBV11-2, with a tentative D call TRBD1 (5 bases). Trimming pared 1 base from V and 4 bases from J, leaving 11 bases between. Germline loops: CDR1 SGHAT, CDR2 FQNNGV. The CDR3 loop spans 15 amino acids.

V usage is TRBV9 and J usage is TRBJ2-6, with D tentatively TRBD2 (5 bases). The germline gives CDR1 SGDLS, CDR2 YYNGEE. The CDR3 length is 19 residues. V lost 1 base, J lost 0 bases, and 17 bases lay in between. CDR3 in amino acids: CASSVSVKEASSGANVLTF. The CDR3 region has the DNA TGTGCCAGCAGCGTATCTGTAAAGGAGGCTTCCTCTGGGGCCAACGTCCTGACTTTC.

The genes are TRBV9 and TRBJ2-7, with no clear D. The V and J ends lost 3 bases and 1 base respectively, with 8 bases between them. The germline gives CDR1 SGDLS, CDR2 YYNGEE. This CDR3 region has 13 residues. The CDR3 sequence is CASSATDSYEQYF. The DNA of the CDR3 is TGTGCCAGCAGCGCGACCGATTCCTACGAGCAGTACTTC.

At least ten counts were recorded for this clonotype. The CDR3 nucleotides read TGCGCCAGCAGCCAAGAGGTCCGAGGGTCAGGGGTGGGCTACGAGCAGTACTTC. It encodes CASSQEVRGSGVGYEQYF. The V gene is TRBV4-1, the J gene TRBJ2-7; the D gene is possibly TRBD1 (6 bases). Germline CDR1 reads MGHRA; CDR2 reads YSYEKL. V shed 0 bases and J shed 3 bases, with 21 bases lying between them. The CDR3 consists of 18 residues.

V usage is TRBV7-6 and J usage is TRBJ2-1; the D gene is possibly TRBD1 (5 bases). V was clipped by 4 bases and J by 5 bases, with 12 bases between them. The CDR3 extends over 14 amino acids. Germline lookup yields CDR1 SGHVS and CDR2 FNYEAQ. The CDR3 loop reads CASSSRQFHNEQFF. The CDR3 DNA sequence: TGTGCCAGCAGCTCGCGACAGTTTCACAATGAGCAGTTCTTC.

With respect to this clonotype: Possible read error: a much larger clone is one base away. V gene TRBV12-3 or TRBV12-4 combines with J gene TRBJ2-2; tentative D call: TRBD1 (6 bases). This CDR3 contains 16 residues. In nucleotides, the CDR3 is TGTGCCAGCAGTTTCGCACTATCTAGGGACACCGGGGAGCTGTGTTTT. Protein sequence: CASSFALSRDTGELCF.

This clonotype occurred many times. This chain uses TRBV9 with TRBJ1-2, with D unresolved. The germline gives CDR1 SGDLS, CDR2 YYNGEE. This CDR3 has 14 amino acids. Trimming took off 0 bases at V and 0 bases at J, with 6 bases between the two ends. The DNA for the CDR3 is TGTGCCAGCAGCGTAGTCCTTCCTAACTATGGCTACACCTTC. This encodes CASSVVLPNYGYTF.

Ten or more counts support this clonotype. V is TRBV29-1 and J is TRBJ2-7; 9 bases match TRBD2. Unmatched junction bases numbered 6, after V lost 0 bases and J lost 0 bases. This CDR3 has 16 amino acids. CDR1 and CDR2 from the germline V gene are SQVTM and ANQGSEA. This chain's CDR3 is CSVEDYTSGLSYEQYF. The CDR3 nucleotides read TGCAGCGTTGAAGATTATACTAGCGGGCTCTCCTACGAGCAGTACTTC.

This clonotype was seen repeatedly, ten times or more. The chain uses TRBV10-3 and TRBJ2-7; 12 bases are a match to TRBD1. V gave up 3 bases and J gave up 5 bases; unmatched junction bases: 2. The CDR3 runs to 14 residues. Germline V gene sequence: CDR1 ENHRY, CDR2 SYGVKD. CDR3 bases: TGTGCCATCAGTGACAGGGACAGGGGGCACGAGCAGTACTTC. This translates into CAISDRDRGHEQYF.

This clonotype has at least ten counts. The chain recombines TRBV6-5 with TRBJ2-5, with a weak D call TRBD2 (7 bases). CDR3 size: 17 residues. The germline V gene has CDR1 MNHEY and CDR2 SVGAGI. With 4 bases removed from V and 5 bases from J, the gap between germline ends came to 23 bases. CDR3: CASSFFTGTTGAETQYF. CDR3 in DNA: TGTGCCAGCAGTTTTTTTACCGGGACTACGGGGGCGGAGACCCAGTACTTC.

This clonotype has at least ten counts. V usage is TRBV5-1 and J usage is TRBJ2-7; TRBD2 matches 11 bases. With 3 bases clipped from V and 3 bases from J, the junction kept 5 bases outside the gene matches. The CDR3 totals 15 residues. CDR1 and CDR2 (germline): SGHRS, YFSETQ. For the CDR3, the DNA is TGCGCCAGCAGCTACCTAGCGGGGGGAAGCTACGAGCAGTACTTC. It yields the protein CASSYLAGGSYEQYF.

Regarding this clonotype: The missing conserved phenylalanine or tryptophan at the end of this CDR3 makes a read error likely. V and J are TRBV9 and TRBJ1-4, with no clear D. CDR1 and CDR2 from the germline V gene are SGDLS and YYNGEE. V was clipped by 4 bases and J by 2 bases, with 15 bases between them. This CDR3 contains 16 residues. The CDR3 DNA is TGTGCCAGCAGCCCCCGGACGGGGATCACTAATGAAAAACTGTTTTTG. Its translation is CASSPRTGITNEKLFL.

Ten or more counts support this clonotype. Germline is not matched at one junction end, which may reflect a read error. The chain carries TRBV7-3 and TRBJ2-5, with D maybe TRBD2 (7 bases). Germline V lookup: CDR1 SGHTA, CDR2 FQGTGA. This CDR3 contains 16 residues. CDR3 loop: CAISLTLGGGLETQYF. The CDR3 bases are TGTGCCATCAGCTTAACGTTAGGGGGGGGCTTGGAGACCCAGTACTTC.

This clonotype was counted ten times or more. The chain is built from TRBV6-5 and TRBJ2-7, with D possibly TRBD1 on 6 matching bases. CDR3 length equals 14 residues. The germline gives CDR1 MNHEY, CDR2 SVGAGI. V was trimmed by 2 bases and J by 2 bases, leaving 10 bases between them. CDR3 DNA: TGTGCCAGCAGTTACGGATACAGGGCCTACGAGCAGTACTTC. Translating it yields CASSYGYRAYEQYF.

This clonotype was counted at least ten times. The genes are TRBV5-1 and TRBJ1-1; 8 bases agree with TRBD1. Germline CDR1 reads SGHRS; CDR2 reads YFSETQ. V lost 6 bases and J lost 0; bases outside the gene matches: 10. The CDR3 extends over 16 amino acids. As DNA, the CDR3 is TGCGCCAGCAAAGAGTCGGGACAGGCCTTGAACACTGAAGCTTTCTTT. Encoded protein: CASKESGQALNTEAFF.

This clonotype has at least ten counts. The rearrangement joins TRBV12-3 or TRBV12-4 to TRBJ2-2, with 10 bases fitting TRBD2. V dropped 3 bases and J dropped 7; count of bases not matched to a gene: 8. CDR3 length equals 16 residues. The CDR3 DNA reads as TGTGCCAGCAGTTTGTCTAGCGGGAGAGGGGTCGGGGAGCTGTTTTTT. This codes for CASSLSSGRGVGELFF.

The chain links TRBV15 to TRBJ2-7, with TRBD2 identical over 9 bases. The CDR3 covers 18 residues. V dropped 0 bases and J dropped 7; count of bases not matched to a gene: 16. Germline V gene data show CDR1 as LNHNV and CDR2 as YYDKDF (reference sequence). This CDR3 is CATSRDLWLAGPGEEQYF. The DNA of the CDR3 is TGTGCCACCAGCAGAGATCTCTGGCTAGCGGGACCTGGGGAGGAGCAGTACTTC.

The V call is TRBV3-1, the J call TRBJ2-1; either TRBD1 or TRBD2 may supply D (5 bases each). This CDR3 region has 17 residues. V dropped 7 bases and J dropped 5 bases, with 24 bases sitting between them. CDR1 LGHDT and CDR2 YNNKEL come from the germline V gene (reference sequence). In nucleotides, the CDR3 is TGTGCCAGCACCCCCCCTTTGGCCTGCCCGGGACACAATGAGCAGTTCTTC. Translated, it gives CASTPPLACPGHNEQFF.

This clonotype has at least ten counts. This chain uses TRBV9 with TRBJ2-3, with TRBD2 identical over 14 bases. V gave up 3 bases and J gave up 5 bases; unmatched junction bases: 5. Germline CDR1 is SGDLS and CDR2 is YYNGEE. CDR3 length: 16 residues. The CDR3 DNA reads TGTGCCAGCAGCGGGGGACTAGCGGGAGAGGAAGATACGCAGTATTTT. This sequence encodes CASSGGLAGEEDTQYF.

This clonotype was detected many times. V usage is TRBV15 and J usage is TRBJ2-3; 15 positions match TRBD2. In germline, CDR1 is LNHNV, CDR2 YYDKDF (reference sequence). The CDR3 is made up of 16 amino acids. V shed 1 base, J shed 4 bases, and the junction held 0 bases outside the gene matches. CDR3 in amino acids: CATSRGTSGGADTQYF. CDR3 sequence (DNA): TGTGCCACCAGCAGAGGGACTAGCGGGGGGGCAGATACGCAGTATTTT.

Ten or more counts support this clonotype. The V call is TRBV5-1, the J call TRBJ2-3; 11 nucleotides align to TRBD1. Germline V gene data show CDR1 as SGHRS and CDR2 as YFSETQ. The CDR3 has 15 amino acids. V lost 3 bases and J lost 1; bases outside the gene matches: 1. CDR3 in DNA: TGCGCCAGCAGCTCGGACAGGGGGCGCACAGATACGCAGTATTTT. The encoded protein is CASSSDRGRTDTQYF. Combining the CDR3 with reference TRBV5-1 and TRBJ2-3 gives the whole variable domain KAGVTQTPRYLIKTRGQQVTLSCSPISGHRSVSWYQQTPGQGLQFLFEYFSETQRNKGNFPGRFSGRQFSNSRSEMNVSTLELGDSALYLCASSSDRGRTDTQYFGPGTRLTVL.

CDR3 sequence (DNA): TGTGCCAGTAGCGGCGGGCTGCGGAATTCACCCCTCCACTTT. This gives the protein CASSGGLRNSPLHF. The rearrangement joins TRBV19 to TRBJ1-6; D is uncertain. V gave up 6 bases and J gave up 7 bases, with 13 bases separating them. Germline values: CDR1 LNHDA, CDR2 SQIVND (reference sequence). The CDR3 extends over 14 amino acids. The full variable domain, in which reference TRBV19 and TRBJ1-6 provide the parts outside the CDR3, is DGGITQSPKYLFRKEGQNVTLSCEQNLNHDAMYWYRQDPGQGLRLIYYSQIVNDFQKGDIAEGYSVSREKKESFPLTVTSAQKNPTAFYLCASSGGLRNSPLHFGNGTRLTVT.

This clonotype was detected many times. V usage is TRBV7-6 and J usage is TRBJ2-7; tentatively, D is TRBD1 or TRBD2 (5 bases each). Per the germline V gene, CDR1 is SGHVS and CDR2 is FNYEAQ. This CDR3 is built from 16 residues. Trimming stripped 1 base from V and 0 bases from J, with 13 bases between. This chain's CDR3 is CASSLGGSGFSYEQYF. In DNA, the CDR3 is TGTGCCAGCAGCTTAGGGGGGAGCGGCTTCTCCTACGAGCAGTACTTC.

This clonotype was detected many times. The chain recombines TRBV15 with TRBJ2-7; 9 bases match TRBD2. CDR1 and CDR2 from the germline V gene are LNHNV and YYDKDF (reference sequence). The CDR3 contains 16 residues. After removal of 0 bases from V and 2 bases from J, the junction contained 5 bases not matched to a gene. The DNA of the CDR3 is TGTGCCACCAGCAGAGATTTCGGCGGGAGGGCCTACGAGCAGTACTTC. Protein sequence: CATSRDFGGRAYEQYF.

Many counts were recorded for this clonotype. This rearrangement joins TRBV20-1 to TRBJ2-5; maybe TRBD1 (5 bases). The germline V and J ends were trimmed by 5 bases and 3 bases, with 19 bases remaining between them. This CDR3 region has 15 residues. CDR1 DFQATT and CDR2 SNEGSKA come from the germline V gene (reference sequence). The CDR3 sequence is CSAFDAGYPEETQYF. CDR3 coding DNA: TGCAGTGCTTTTGACGCAGGGTATCCCGAAGAGACCCAGTACTTC.